The 17 T cell receptor beta chains in this list originate from one sample, sequenced in a study of blood T cells in healthy people across ages. Using a J-beta primer mix together with a sample-barcoded 5' primer, a second PCR was run for roughly 7 to 12 cycles. TCRdb called the 5' RACE reads again in MiXCR, with one record for every CDR3 protein. This repertoire shows 1.5 million or so distinct CDR3 sequences, around 42% found once; its top ten account for 6.5% to 10%. The sample comprised blood. These receptors were taken from a woman aged 18-30 years in good health.

The chain joins TRBV7-9 to TRBJ1-4, with D uncertain. V was clipped by 5 bases and J by 10 bases, with 17 bases between them. This CDR3 has 14 residues. Germline values: CDR1 SEHNR, CDR2 FQNEAQ (reference sequence). The DNA for the CDR3 is TGTGCCAGCAGCAGACAAGGGCCCCTAGTAAAACTGTTTTTT. Amino acids: CASSRQGPLVKLFF.

Remarks on this clonotype: A read error may account for a junction end that differs from germline. This chain uses TRBV20-1 with TRBJ1-1; weak D call: TRBD1 (5 bases). The CDR3 has 14 residues. The V gene's germline CDR1 is DFQATT and CDR2 SNEGSKA (reference sequence). The CDR3 nucleotides are TGCAGTGCTAGATTGGGACGCTTCAACACTGAACCTTTTTTT. Amino acids: CSARLGRFNTEPFF.

The CDR3 sequence is CASAGTAKNTEAFF. In nucleotides, the CDR3 is TGCGCCAGCGCCGGGACAGCAAAGAACACTGAAGCTTTCTTT. The gene calls are TRBV5-1 and TRBJ1-1; 7 bases fit TRBD1. V was pared by 7 bases and J by 1 base, with 7 bases of the junction left unmatched. CDR3 length: 14 amino acids. The germline CDR1 and CDR2 sequences are SGHRS and YFSETQ.

The CDR3: CAISESREEQFF. As DNA, the CDR3 is TGTGCCATCAGTGAGTCGAGAGAAGAGCAGTTCTTC. The J gene is TRBJ2-1, the V gene TRBV10-3; no clear D gene. V was cut by 0 bases and J by 10 bases, with 7 bases left in between. The CDR3 is 12 amino acids. Germline CDR1 and CDR2: ENHRY and SYGVKD.

V gene TRBV9 combines with J gene TRBJ1-5; a possible D gene is TRBD1 (6 bases). Germline values: CDR1 SGDLS, CDR2 YYNGEE. The length of the CDR3 is 15 residues. Trimming left V 0 bases short and J 4 bases short, with 11 bases between. Written as DNA, the CDR3 is TGTGCCAGCAGCGTAGGGGCAGGGGAAAATCAGCCCCAGCATTTT. This translates into CASSVGAGENQPQHF. The variable domain in full, with the rest retrieved from reference TRBV9 and TRBJ1-5, is DSGVTQTPKHLITATGQRVTLRCSPRSGDLSVYWYQQSLDQGLQFLIQYYNGEERAKGNILERFSAQQFPDLHSELNLSSLELGDSALYFCASSVGAGENQPQHFGDGTRLSIL.

V is TRBV7-9 and J is TRBJ2-1; D is uncertain. Germline assignment: CDR1 SEHNR and CDR2 FQNEAQ (reference sequence). Trimming removed 1 base from V and 4 bases from J, with 8 bases in between. The CDR3 length is 14 residues. CDR3 in amino acids: CASSLVQSYNEQFF. In nucleotides, the CDR3 is TGTGCCAGCAGCTTAGTGCAGTCTTACAATGAGCAGTTCTTC.

V usage is TRBV20-1 and J usage is TRBJ2-3; the D gene is possibly TRBD2 (5 bases). Trimming left V 6 bases short and J 3 bases short, with 28 bases between. The CDR3 runs 18 residues. Germline CDR1 and CDR2: DFQATT and SNEGSKA (reference sequence). CDR3 nucleotides: TGCAGTGCGCATCGGGTCTTAGCGTGGAGCAGGCCTACAGATACGCAGTATTTT. Protein sequence: CSAHRVLAWSRPTDTQYF.

Remarks on this clonotype: Given a much more abundant clone one base away, this may be a read error. This rearrangement joins TRBV29-1 to TRBJ1-2, with unresolved D. Germline assignment: CDR1 SQVTM and CDR2 ANQGSEA. CDR3 length: 13 residues. The V end lost 7 bases, the J end lost 3 bases, and 15 bases lay between the germline ends. In DNA form, the CDR3 reads TGCAGCGGTGGAAACGGGCTCGACTATGGCTACACCTTC. It codes for CSGGNGLDYGYTF.

Turning to this clonotype: One base away lies a much larger clone, so this may be a sequencing read error. The V call is TRBV29-1, the J call TRBJ2-7; the D gene is possibly TRBD1 (5 bases). This CDR3 comprises 13 residues. V was shortened by 3 bases and J by 5 bases, with 14 bases between the two germline ends. The V gene's germline CDR1 is SQVTM and CDR2 ANQGSEA. The chain's CDR3 is CSVEGPPSDEQYF. The CDR3 DNA is TGCAGCGTTGAGGGGCCACCTTCCGACGAGCAGTACTTC.

This chain uses TRBV18 with TRBJ2-5, with 8 bases identical to TRBD1. Germline-derived CDR1 and CDR2 are KGHSH and LQKENI. The CDR3 is 15 residues long. The junction had 5 bases not matched to a gene; V was cut back by 3 bases and J by 2 bases. CDR3 loop: CASSPPGQAQETQYF. The CDR3 region has the DNA TGTGCCAGCTCACCGCCGGGACAGGCACAAGAGACCCAGTACTTC.

The rearrangement joins TRBV3-1 to TRBJ2-1, with a possible D match to TRBD1 (5 bases). There are 17 residues in the CDR3. Germline V gives CDR1 LGHDT, CDR2 YNNKEL (reference sequence). Trimming removed 0 bases from V and 9 bases from J, with 21 bases in between. Here the CDR3 reads CASSQDGARPDDGEQFF. Here the CDR3 DNA reads TGTGCCAGCAGCCAAGATGGGGCGCGGCCTGATGACGGTGAGCAGTTCTTC.

The J gene is TRBJ2-1, the V gene TRBV7-9; 8 positions match TRBD1. The CDR3 consists of 14 residues. From germline, CDR1 is SEHNR and CDR2 FQNEAQ (reference sequence). The V segment lost 3 bases and the J segment 7 bases; nucleotides outside the gene matches: 5. The CDR3 coding sequence is TGTGCCAGCAGCTTTTGGGGACAGGAGAATGAGCAGTTCTTC. Residues: CASSFWGQENEQFF.

The chain couples TRBV5-5 to TRBJ2-3, with D unresolved. The length of the CDR3 is 13 residues. Deletions cut 1 base from V and 5 bases from J, with 8 bases between. Per the germline V gene, CDR1 is SGHKS and CDR2 is YYEKEE (reference sequence). CDR3 bases: TGTGCCAGCAGCTTGAGGGTACAAGATACGCAGTATTTT. Translation gives CASSLRVQDTQYF.

This clonotype was recorded a few times. The chain is built from TRBV11-2 and TRBJ1-1; D may be TRBD1 (6 bases). Looked up from germline, CDR1 is SGHAT and CDR2 is FQNNGV. This CDR3 comprises 16 residues. Trimming took 5 bases from V and 1 from J, leaving 17 bases between them. The CDR3 coding sequence is TGTGCCAGCAGCATCAAAATACAGGGTGGGAACACTGAAGCTTTCTTT. It specifies CASSIKIQGGNTEAFF. Based on the CDR3 plus reference TRBV11-2 and TRBJ1-1, the full variable domain is EAGVAQSPRYKIIEKRQSVAFWCNPISGHATLYWYQQILGQGPKLLIQFQNNGVVDDSQLPKDRFSAERLKGVDSTLKIQPAKLEDSAVYLCASSIKIQGGNTEAFFGQGTRLTVV.

The rearrangement joins TRBV18 to TRBJ2-5, with no clear D. Germline V CDR1 and CDR2: KGHSH, LQKENI. The CDR3 covers 14 residues. Trimming pared 3 bases from V and 5 bases from J, leaving 13 bases between. CDR3 region: CASSPQVQYETQYF. The CDR3 bases are TGTGCCAGCTCACCGCAGGTCCAGTACGAGACCCAGTACTTC.

The rearrangement uses TRBV27 and TRBJ2-7, with D unresolved. This CDR3 contains 12 residues. The ends were cut back, 6 bases at V and 7 bases at J, with 13 bases in the middle. CDR1 and CDR2 (germline): MNHEY, SMNVEV (reference sequence). The CDR3 region has the DNA TGTGCCAGCAGCGCTAGGTTGGATGAGCAGTACTTC. This gives the protein CASSARLDEQYF.

The chain links TRBV29-1 to TRBJ2-1, with 11 bases that match TRBD2. Trimming at V came to 6 bases and at J to 8 bases, leaving 12 bases not matched to a gene. CDR1 is SQVTM and CDR2 is ANQGSEA in the germline V gene. The CDR3 sequence is 15 residues long. CDR3 nucleotides: TGCAGCGTCCAATATACTAGCGGGAGCGGCCATGAGCAGTTCTTC. As protein: CSVQYTSGSGHEQFF.